This T cell receptor beta chain came from a study of blood T cell repertoires in COVID-19 (dated by TCRdb to between 2020 and 2021). Turning to the overall study: Samples covering the acute and convalescent phases of COVID-19 were provided by collaborators in the United States, Italy and Spain. The prospective study material was composed of cDNA or gDNA derived from T cells, B-cell-depleted T cells, or PBMCs. A freely available public database, intended as a resource for researchers studying the immune response to SARS-CoV-2, is where the repertoires were released. Subjects who had been exposed to COVID-19, were actively infected with it, or had recovered from it provided the deeply sampled blood TCRbeta repertoires that made up the dataset. Samples were obtained from the ongoing ImmuneRACE study (first 160 participants) and from about 1,300 subjects provided by 6 global collaborators. Where available, HLA class I and class II types were taken from metadata supplied by the sample provider and were not determined by assay-based typing. A de-identified subject ID, COVID-19 status, age in years and sex were almost always included in the sample metadata. General study outcomes and caveats: The quantity of clinical and demographic metadata differed by source and by participant and was supplied without curation.

Collaborating institutions collected whole blood in K2EDTA tubes following their own protocols. For TCRbeta analysis, collaborators shipped samples as frozen whole blood, isolated PBMCs, or DNA extracted from either of those sample types. Its CDR3 holds 14 amino acids, cysteine through phenylalanine. CDR3 DNA only is kept here, 42 bases in frame from base 1. From the germline V gene, CDR1 is SGHRS and CDR2 is YFSETQ. As to this clone: Its antigen is currently not known. The junction differs from germline at one of its ends, possibly a read error.

TCRbeta CDR3 regions were amplified from genomic DNA using the immunoSEQ Assay, a bias-controlled multiplex PCR. On the study's bioinformatics: Within the assay, amplification of reference gene primers was used to estimate how many nucleated cells each sample contained. Sequence reads were collapsed and filtered to measure the absolute abundance of every unique TCRbeta CDR3 rearrangement. For each sample, productive Simpson clonality was calculated by taking the square root of Simpson's diversity index across productive rearrangements. TCRdb re-hosts the immuneACCESS table, in-frame sequences only. Its copies lack some clones; in the studies checked, an unresolved V gene accounts for under half of them, and the cause for the rest is not known. D and trimming were read from the DNA, whereas the V and J calls and clone size are those reported in that table. This sample is represented by under 110,000 clones; approximately 92% of them were singletons. Roughly 5.6% of the sample is in the top ten clones.

This TCR was recovered from a man aged 50 to 59 with active COVID-19. The chain uses TRBV5-1 and TRBJ2-5; the central 7 bases match TRBD2. Sequencing was done on a sample of peripheral blood. The DNA sequence follows: TGCGCCAGCAGCTTGTTCGCGGGAGCCCCGTTGGGGGACTTC. Its protein reads: CASSLFAGAPLGDF.